This T cell receptor beta chain was captured by sequencing in a study of CDR3 diversity in severe acne. This clonotype was seen at least ten times. TCRdb reprocessed the PCR reads with MiXCR, giving one entry per CDR3 protein. Of around 91,000 distinct CDR3 sequences listed, under 65% were seen once; the top ten hold roughly an eighth. The germline gives CDR1 MNHNS, CDR2 SASEGT. V was clipped by 5 bases and J by 1 base, with 9 bases between them. This CDR3 comprises 14 residues. The sequencing sample was made of blood. The chain employs TRBV6-1 and TRBJ1-5; D gene unclear. The clonotype comes from a male donor in good health, without acne. The CDR3 DNA reads as TGTGCCAGCAGTTCTGGACGGAGCAATCAGCCCCAGCATTTT. This sequence encodes CASSSGRSNQPQHF.